This T cell receptor (beta chain) was sequenced in a study of cytomegalovirus exposure and HLA in healthy donors. V shed 5 bases, J shed 10 bases, and the junction held 6 bases outside the gene matches. Germline loops: CDR1 SEHNR, CDR2 FQNEAQ (reference sequence). This CDR3 spans 14 amino acids. Data came from immunoSEQ multiplex PCR; TCRdb stores just in-frame clones and leaves some out. The sample lists hundreds of thousands of clones; 75% to 90% were seen once. Sequencing was carried out using PBMCs. This TCR was recovered from a woman younger than 30 in good health and CMV-seronegative. The V call is TRBV7-9, the J call TRBJ1-6; 9 nucleotides match TRBD1. CDR3 in amino acids: CASSPGTGRSPLHF. In DNA form, the CDR3 reads TGTGCCAGCAGCCCCGGGACAGGGAGGTCACCCCTCCACTTT.